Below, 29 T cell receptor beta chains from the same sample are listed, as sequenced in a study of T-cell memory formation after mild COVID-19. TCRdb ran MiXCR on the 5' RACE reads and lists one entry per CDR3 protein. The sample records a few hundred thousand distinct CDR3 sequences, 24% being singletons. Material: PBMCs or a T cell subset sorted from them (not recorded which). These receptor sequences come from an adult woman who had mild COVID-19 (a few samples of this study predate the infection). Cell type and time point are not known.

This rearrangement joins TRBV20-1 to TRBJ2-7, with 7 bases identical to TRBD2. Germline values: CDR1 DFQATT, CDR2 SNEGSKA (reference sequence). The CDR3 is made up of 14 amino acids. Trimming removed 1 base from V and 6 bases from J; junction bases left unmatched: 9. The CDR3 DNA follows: TGCAGTGCTAGAGGCCCCTCCAGCGGGGCCGAGCAGTACTTC. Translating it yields CSARGPSSGAEQYF.

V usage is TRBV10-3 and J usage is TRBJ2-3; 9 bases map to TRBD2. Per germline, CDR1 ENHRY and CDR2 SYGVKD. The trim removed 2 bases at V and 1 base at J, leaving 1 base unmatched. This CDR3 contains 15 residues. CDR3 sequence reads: CAISERGGGTDTQYF. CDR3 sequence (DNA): TGTGCCATCAGTGAGCGCGGGGGGGGCACAGATACGCAGTATTTT.

CDR3 residues: CASSSPRTGLNYGYTF. As DNA, the CDR3 is TGTGCCAGCAGCTCTCCCAGGACAGGCCTTAACTATGGCTACACCTTC. The chain employs TRBV7-9 and TRBJ1-2; 7 bases are a match to TRBD1. The CDR3 consists of 16 residues. The trim removed 4 bases at V and 1 base at J, leaving 9 bases unmatched. Germline V gene lookup returns CDR1 SEHNR and CDR2 FQNEAQ (reference sequence).

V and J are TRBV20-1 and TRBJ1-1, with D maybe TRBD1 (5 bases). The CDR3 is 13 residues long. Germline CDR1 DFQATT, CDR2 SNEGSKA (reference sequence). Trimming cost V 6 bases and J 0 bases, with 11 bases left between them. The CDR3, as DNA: TGCAGTGCCGGTGGGGGGATGAACACTGAAGCTTTCTTT. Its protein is CSAGGGMNTEAFF.

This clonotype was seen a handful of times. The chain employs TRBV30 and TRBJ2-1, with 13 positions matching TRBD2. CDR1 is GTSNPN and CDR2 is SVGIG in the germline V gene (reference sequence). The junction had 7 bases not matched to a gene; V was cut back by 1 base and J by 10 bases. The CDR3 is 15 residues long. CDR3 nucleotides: TGTGCCTGGAGTGAAACTAGCGGGGGGGCTGGGGAGCAGTTCTTC. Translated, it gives CAWSETSGGAGEQFF.

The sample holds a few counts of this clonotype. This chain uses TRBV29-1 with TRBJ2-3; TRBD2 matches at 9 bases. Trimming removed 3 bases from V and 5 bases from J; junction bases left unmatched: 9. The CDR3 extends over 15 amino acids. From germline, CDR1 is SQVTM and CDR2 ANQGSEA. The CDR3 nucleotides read TGCAGCGTTGAGTTCCGCGGGAGGGCGGTAGATACGCAGTATTTT. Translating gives CSVEFRGRAVDTQYF.

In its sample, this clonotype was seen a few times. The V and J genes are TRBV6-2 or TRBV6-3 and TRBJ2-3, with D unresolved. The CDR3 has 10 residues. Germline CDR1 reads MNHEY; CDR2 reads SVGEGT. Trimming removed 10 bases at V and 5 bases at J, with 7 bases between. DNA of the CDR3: TGTGCCAACCCGGTAGATACGCAGTATTTT. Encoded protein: CANPVDTQYF.

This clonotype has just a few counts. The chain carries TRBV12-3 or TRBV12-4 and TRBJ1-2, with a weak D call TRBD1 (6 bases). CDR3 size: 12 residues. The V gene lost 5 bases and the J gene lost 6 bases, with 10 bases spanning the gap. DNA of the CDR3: TGTGCCAGCAGTAGTAACAGGGATGGCTACACCTTC. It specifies CASSSNRDGYTF.

The CDR3 DNA reads TGTGCCAGCAGTTACATCTATCAGGGGATAGAGGACACTGAAGCTTTCTTT. Its protein is CASSYIYQGIEDTEAFF. The chain links TRBV6-2 or TRBV6-3 to TRBJ1-1; tentatively, D is TRBD1 (6 bases). V shed 2 bases and J shed 3 bases, with 19 bases lying between them. The CDR3 is 17 amino acids. CDR1 MNHEY and CDR2 SVGEGT come from the germline V gene.

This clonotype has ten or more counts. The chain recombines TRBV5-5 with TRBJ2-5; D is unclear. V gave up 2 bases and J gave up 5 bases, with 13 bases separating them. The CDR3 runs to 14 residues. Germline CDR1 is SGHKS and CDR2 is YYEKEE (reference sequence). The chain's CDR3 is CASSFLQKEETQYF. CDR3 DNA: TGTGCCAGCAGCTTTCTGCAGAAGGAGGAGACCCAGTACTTC.

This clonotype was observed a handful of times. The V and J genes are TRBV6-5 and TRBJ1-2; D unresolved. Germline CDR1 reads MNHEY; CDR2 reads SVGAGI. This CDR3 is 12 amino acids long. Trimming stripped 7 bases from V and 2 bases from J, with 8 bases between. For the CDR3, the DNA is TGTGCCAGCAATACAAAGAACTATGGCTACACCTTC. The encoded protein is CASNTKNYGYTF.

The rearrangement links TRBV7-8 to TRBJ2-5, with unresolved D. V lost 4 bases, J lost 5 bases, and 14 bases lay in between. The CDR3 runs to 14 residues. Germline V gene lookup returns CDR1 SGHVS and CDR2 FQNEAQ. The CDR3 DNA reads TGTGCCAGCAGCTCCTCGGTTGGGTGGGAGACCCAGTACTTC. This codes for CASSSSVGWETQYF.

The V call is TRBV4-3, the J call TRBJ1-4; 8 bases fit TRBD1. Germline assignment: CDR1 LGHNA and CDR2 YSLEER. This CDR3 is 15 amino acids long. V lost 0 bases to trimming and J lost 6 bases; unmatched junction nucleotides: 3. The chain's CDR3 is CASSQDPDRDEKLFF. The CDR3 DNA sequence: TGCGCCAGCAGCCAAGATCCGGACAGGGATGAAAAACTGTTTTTT.

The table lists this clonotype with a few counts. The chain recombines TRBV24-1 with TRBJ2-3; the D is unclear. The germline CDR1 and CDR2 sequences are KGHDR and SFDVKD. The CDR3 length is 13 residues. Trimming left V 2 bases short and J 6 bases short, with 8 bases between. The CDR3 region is CATSDYLEDTQYF. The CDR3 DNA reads TGTGCCACCAGTGATTACCTTGAGGATACGCAGTATTTT.

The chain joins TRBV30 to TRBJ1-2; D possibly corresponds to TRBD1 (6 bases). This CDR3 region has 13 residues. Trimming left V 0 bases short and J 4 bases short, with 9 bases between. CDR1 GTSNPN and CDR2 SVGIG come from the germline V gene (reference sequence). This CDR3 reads CAWSVTGLYGYTF. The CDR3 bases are TGTGCCTGGAGTGTAACAGGGCTCTATGGCTACACCTTC. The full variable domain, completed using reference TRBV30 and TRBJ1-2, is SQTIHQWPATLVQPVGSPLSLECTVEGTSNPNLYWYRQAAGRGLQLLFYSVGIGQISSEVPQNLSASRPQDRQFILSSKKLLLSDSGFYLCAWSVTGLYGYTFGSGTRLTVV.

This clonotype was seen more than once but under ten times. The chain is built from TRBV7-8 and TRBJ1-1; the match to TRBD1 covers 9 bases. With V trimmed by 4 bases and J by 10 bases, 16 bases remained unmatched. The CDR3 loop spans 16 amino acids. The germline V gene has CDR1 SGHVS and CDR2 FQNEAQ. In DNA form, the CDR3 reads TGTGCCAGCAGCTCCTGGGACAGGGTAAAACATGATGGAGCTTTCTTT. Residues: CASSSWDRVKHDGAFF.

This chain's CDR3 is CASSQDLGAGVNGYTF. The DNA of the CDR3 is TGCGCCAGCAGCCAGGACCTTGGGGCAGGGGTAAATGGCTACACCTTC. This chain connects TRBV4-1 to TRBJ1-2, with D perhaps matching TRBD1 (6 bases). Germline loops: CDR1 MGHRA, CDR2 YSYEKL. The CDR3 length is 16 residues. V gave up 3 bases and J gave up 6 bases, with 20 bases separating them.

The CDR3 loop reads CASSQGRGSYEQYF. CDR3 nucleotides: TGCGCCAGCAGCCAAGGCAGGGGTTCATACGAGCAGTACTTC. This sequence joins TRBV4-1 and TRBJ2-7, with a weak D call TRBD1 (6 bases). Trimming left V 1 base short and J 4 bases short, with 11 bases between. CDR1 and CDR2 (germline): MGHRA, YSYEKL. The CDR3 extends over 14 amino acids.

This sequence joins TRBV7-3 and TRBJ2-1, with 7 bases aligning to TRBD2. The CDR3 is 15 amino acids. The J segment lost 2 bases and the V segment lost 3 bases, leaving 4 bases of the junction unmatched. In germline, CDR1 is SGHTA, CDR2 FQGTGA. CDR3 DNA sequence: TGTGCCAGCAGCTTCACTAGCGAGCCCTACAATGAGCAGTTCTTC. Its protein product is CASSFTSEPYNEQFF.

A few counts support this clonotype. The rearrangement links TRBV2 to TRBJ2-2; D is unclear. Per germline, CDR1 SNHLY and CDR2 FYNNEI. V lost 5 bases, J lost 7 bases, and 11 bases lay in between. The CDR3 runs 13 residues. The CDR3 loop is CASSRWVDGELFF. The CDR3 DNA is TGTGCCAGCAGTAGGTGGGTCGACGGGGAGCTGTTTTTT. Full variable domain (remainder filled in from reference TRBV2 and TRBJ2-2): EPEVTQTPSHQVTQMGQEVILRCVPISNHLYFYWYRQILGQKVEFLVSFYNNEISEKSEIFDDQFSVERPDGSNFTLKIRSTKLEDSAMYFCASSRWVDGELFFGEGSRLTVL.

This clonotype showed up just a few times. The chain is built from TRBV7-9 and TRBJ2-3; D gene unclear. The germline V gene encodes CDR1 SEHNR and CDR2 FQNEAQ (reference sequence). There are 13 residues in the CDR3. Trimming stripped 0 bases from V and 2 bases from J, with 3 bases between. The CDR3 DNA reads TGTGCCAGCAGCTTAGCCTTCACAGATACGCAGTATTTT. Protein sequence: CASSLAFTDTQYF.

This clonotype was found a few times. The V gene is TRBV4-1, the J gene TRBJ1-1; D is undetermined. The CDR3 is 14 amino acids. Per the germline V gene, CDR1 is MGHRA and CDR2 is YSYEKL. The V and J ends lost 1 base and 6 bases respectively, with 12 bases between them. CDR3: CASSQAPPGAEAFF. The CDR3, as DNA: TGCGCCAGCAGCCAAGCCCCCCCTGGCGCTGAAGCTTTCTTT.

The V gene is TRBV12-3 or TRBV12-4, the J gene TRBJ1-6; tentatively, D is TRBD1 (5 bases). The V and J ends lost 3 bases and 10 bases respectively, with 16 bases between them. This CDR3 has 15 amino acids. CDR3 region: CASSFEDSLGSPLHF. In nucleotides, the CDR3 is TGTGCCAGCAGTTTCGAAGACAGTTTGGGATCACCCCTCCACTTT.

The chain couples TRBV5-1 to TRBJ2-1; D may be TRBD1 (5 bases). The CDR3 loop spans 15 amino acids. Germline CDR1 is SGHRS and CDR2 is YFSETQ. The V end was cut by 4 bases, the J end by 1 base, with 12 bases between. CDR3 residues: CASSPVRQSYNEQFF. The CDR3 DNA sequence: TGCGCCAGCAGCCCCGTCAGACAGTCCTACAATGAGCAGTTCTTC.

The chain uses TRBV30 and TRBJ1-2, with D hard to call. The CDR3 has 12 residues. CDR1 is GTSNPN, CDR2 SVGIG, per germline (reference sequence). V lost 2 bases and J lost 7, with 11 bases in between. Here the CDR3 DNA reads TGTGCCTGGAGTAATTCGGCCGCTGGCTACACCTTC. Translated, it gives CAWSNSAAGYTF.

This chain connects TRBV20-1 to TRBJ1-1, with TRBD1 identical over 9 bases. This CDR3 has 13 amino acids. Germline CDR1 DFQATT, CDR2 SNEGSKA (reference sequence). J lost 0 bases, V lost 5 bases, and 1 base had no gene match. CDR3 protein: CSAGQGMNTEAFF. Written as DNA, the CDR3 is TGCAGTGCTGGACAGGGGATGAACACTGAAGCTTTCTTT.

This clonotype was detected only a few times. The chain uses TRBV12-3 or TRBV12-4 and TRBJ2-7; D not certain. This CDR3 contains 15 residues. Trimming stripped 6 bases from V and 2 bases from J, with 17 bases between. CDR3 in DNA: TGTGCCAGCAGCCCCCTGAGCCCGATGGCCTACGAGCAGTACTTC. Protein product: CASSPLSPMAYEQYF.

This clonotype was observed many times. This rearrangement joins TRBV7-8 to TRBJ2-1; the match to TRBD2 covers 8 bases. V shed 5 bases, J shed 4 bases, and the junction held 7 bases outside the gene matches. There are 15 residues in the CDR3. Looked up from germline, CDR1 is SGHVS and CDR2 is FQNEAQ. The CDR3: CASSQERGRYNEQFF. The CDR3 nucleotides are TGTGCCAGCAGCCAGGAGCGGGGGAGATACAATGAGCAGTTCTTC.

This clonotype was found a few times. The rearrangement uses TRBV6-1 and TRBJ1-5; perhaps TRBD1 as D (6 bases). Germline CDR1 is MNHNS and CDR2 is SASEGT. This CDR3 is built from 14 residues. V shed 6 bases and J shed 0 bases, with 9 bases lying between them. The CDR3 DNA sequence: TGTGCCAGCAGGCGGGACACTAGCAATCAGCCCCAGCATTTT. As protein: CASRRDTSNQPQHF.